The clone carrying this TCR beta chain was counted between two and nine times. What it binds is unknown. In terms of origin and age, donors were healthy Caucasian individuals from Russia aged about 6 to 90. The sample belongs to a study of blood T cells in healthy people across ages. Study in general: Per two T cells, about one barcoded beta molecule was captured through template switching. Study-level findings and limits: Strong correlation linked observed beta diversity and percent naive T cells.

Together with a sample-barcoded 5' primer, a J-beta primer mix was included in a second PCR lasting about 6 to 11 cycles. TCRdb reprocessed the 5' RACE reads via MiXCR and lists one record per CDR3 protein. The data contain about 1.5 million distinct CDR3 sequences, approximately 43% of them singletons. Trimming cost V 5 bases and J 3 bases; bases outside gene matches: 5. This CDR3 spans 14 amino acids. The germline V gene has CDR1 MNHEY and CDR2 SMNVEV (reference sequence). V gene TRBV27 combines with J gene TRBJ2-3; 7 bases fit TRBD1. This TCR came from a young woman in good health. The material sequenced was blood. The CDR3 nucleotides are TGTGCCAGCAGTGGATACAGGGGTACAGATACGCAGTATTTT. Protein: CASSGYRGTDTQYF.